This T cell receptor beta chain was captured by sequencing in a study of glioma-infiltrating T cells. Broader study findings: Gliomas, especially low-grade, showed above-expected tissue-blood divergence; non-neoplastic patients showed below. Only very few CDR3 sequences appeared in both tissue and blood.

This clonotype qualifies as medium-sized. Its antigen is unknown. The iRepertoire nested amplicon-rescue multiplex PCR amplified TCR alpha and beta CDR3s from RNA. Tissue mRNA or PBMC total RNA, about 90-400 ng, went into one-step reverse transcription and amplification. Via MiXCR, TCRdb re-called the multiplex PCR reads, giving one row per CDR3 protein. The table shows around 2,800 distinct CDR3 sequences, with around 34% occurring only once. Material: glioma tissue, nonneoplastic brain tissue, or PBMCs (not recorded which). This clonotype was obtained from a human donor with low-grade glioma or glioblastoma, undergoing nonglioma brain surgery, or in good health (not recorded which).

This CDR3 is CASSQDSRNSPLHF. The CDR3 DNA sequence: TGCGCCAGCAGCCAAGATTCGAGGAATTCACCCCTCCACTTT. This sequence joins TRBV4-1 and TRBJ1-6; D not resolved. The CDR3 contains 14 residues. Trimming shortened V by 0 bases and J by 7 bases, and 7 bases separated the two germline ends. Germline V lookup: CDR1 MGHRA, CDR2 YSYEKL.